The 21 T cell receptor beta chains presented below share a single source sample, sequenced in a study of read filtering for tumor transcriptome and immune sequencing. Molecular barcoded adaptors covering alpha/delta and beta/gamma chains were used on around 400 ng RNA. Each CDR3 protein gets one entry after TCRdb re-called the reads with MiXCR. The sample shows 130,000 or so distinct CDR3 sequences, under 15% of them seen only once. Sequencing was carried out using a population of CD138-negative cells sorted from bone marrow. These receptors were taken from a donor at least 40 years old with multiple myeloma.

This clonotype has at least ten counts. The chain employs TRBV2 and TRBJ2-5, with D possibly being TRBD1 (6 bases). Looked up from germline, CDR1 is SNHLY and CDR2 is FYNNEI. V lost 6 bases to trimming and J lost 5 bases, with 16 bases between them. This CDR3 region has 14 residues. The DNA for the CDR3 is TGTGCCAGCAGCCAGGACAGTGATATCGAGACCCAGTACTTC. Translating gives CASSQDSDIETQYF.

J is TRBJ1-1 and V is TRBV3-1; no clear D gene. This CDR3 is 14 amino acids long. The ends were cut back, 8 bases at V and 3 bases at J, with 16 bases in the middle. From germline, CDR1 is LGHDT and CDR2 YNNKEL (reference sequence). CDR3 coding DNA: TGTGCCAGCCGCCGACTGGCGACGGACACTGAAGCTTTCTTT. Translated, it gives CASRRLATDTEAFF.

This clonotype was seen repeatedly, ten times or more. The genes are TRBV12-3 or TRBV12-4 and TRBJ2-2, with D perhaps TRBD1 (6 bases). Trimming shortened V by 6 bases and J by 6 bases, and 11 bases separated the two germline ends. There are 13 residues in the CDR3. CDR3 amino acids: CASRTRGSGELFF. Here the CDR3 DNA reads TGTGCCAGCAGAACCAGGGGTTCCGGGGAGCTGTTTTTT.

With respect to this clonotype: A much larger clone is a single base away; this may be a read error. It is likely a read error, because the conserved phenylalanine at the end of the CDR3 is missing. J is TRBJ2-1 and V is TRBV4-3; D is ambiguous. The V gene lost 0 bases and the J gene lost 4 bases, with 10 bases spanning the gap. The germline V gene has CDR1 LGHNA and CDR2 YSLEER. The CDR3 sequence is 15 residues long. The CDR3 coding sequence is TGCGCCAGCAGCCAAGAGGCAGCTGCTTACAATGAGCAGTTCCTC. It translates to CASSQEAAAYNEQFL.

This clonotype was recorded many times. CDR3 in amino acids: CSATLLTGISNQPQHF. Written as DNA, the CDR3 is TGCAGTGCTACCCTTTTGACAGGGATTAGCAATCAGCCCCAGCATTTT. V gene TRBV20-1 combines with J gene TRBJ1-5; 7 positions agree with TRBD1. V dropped 4 bases and J dropped 0; count of bases not matched to a gene: 9. Germline lookup yields CDR1 DFQATT and CDR2 SNEGSKA (reference sequence). The CDR3 runs 16 residues.

This clonotype has ten or more counts. V and J are TRBV11-3 and TRBJ2-3; TRBD2 agrees at 7 bases. The CDR3 totals 17 residues. Germline V gene data show CDR1 as SGHNT and CDR2 as YENEEA. With 1 base clipped from V and 1 base from J, the junction kept 8 bases outside the gene matches. CDR3 nucleotides: TGTGCCAGCAGCTTAGCCCGAGGGACTACCGGCACAGATACGCAGTATTTT. Protein sequence: CASSLARGTTGTDTQYF.

This clonotype has only a few counts. A read error may produce the germline difference seen at one junction end. The chain joins TRBV9 to TRBJ2-1; 12 nucleotides line up with TRBD2. Per the germline V gene, CDR1 is SGDLS and CDR2 is YYNGEE. The CDR3 length is 17 residues. The CDR3 reads CASSATGTSGFYNGQFF. The CDR3 DNA reads TGTGCCAGCAGCGCTACCGGGACTAGCGGGTTTTACAATGGGCAGTTCTTC. Together with reference TRBV9 and TRBJ2-1, the CDR3 gives the full variable domain: DSGVTQTPKHLITATGQRVTLRCSPRSGDLSVYWYQQSLDQGLQFLIQYYNGEERAKGNILERFSAQQFPDLHSELNLSSLELGDSALYFCASSATGTSGFYNGQFFGPGTRLTVL.

This clonotype was seen ten or more times. This chain uses TRBV4-1 with TRBJ2-1, with D perhaps matching TRBD2 (5 bases). Germline V gene sequence: CDR1 MGHRA, CDR2 YSYEKL. V lost 1 base and J lost 4, with 5 bases in between. The CDR3 covers 13 residues. This chain's CDR3 is CASSQGGYNEQFF. For the CDR3, the DNA is TGCGCCAGCAGCCAAGGAGGGTACAATGAGCAGTTCTTC.

V is TRBV4-1 and J is TRBJ2-5; D call uncertain. In germline, CDR1 is MGHRA, CDR2 YSYEKL. There are 14 residues in the CDR3. Trimming removed 0 bases from V and 5 bases from J, with 10 bases in between. CDR3 loop: CASSQDLLVETQYF. The CDR3 DNA is TGCGCCAGCAGCCAAGATCTGCTAGTTGAGACCCAGTACTTC.

This clonotype has a count of ten or more. The V and J genes are TRBV20-1 and TRBJ2-1; 11 bases match TRBD1. CDR1 and CDR2 from the germline V gene are DFQATT and SNEGSKA (reference sequence). V was clipped by 1 base and J by 7 bases; unmatched bases: 6. The CDR3 is 15 amino acids. This chain's CDR3 is CSARVAGTGGNEQFF. The CDR3 bases are TGCAGTGCTAGAGTAGCGGGGACAGGGGGAAATGAGCAGTTCTTC.

This clonotype was counted a few times. V and J are TRBV4-1 and TRBJ1-5; a possible D gene is TRBD1 (5 bases). Germline CDR1 MGHRA, CDR2 YSYEKL. With 1 base removed from V and 0 bases from J, the gap between germline ends came to 7 bases. The CDR3 spans 15 residues. Here the CDR3 DNA reads TGCGCCAGCAGCCAAGCGACAGTTAGCAATCAGCCCCAGCATTTT. Its protein product is CASSQATVSNQPQHF.

J is TRBJ1-5 and V is TRBV5-6, with D possibly matching TRBD1 (5 bases). The germline gives CDR1 SGHDT, CDR2 YYEEEE. The CDR3 is made up of 14 amino acids. Trimming took off 0 bases at V and 6 bases at J, with 10 bases between the two ends. The DNA for the CDR3 is TGTGCCAGCAGCTTGGCGACAGTCACTCAGCCCCAGCATTTT. Amino acid sequence: CASSLATVTQPQHF.

This clonotype was seen a few times. V and J are TRBV10-3 and TRBJ2-3; 9 bases align to TRBD1. Looked up from germline, CDR1 is ENHRY and CDR2 is SYGVKD. The junction had 15 bases not matched to a gene; V was cut back by 6 bases and J by 5 bases. This CDR3 is 17 amino acids long. CDR3 sequence: CAISPVPGQGDKDTQYF. The CDR3 DNA follows: TGTGCCATCAGCCCTGTCCCGGGACAGGGCGATAAAGATACGCAGTATTTT.

Turning to this clonotype: A read error may explain this, as a much larger clone is one base away. The chain uses TRBV7-3 and TRBJ1-1, with TRBD1 identical over 8 bases. Germline CDR1 reads SGHTA; CDR2 reads FQGTGA. This CDR3 has 15 residues. CDR3: CVSSLGGTGNTEAFF. CDR3 DNA sequence: TGTGTCAGCAGCTTAGGGGGGACAGGGAACACTGAAGCTTTCTTT.

At least ten counts were recorded for this clonotype. CDR3: CASSPRAYSPDTQYF. In DNA form, the CDR3 reads TGTGCCAGCAGTCCCCGGGCTTATTCTCCAGATACGCAGTATTTT. V gene TRBV27 combines with J gene TRBJ2-3; no firm D call. Trimming took 5 bases from V and 4 from J, leaving 16 bases between them. This CDR3 comprises 15 residues. Looked up from germline, CDR1 is MNHEY and CDR2 is SMNVEV (reference sequence).

This clonotype appeared many times. The chain is built from TRBV5-1 and TRBJ2-1; TRBD2 agrees at 8 bases. The length of the CDR3 is 12 residues. Germline V gene sequence: CDR1 SGHRS, CDR2 YFSETQ. Trimming at V came to 5 bases and at J to 9 bases, leaving 4 bases not matched to a gene. As DNA, the CDR3 is TGCGCCAGCAGGGGTCGGGAGGGTGAGCAGTTCTTC. This gives the protein CASRGREGEQFF.

At least ten counts were recorded for this clonotype. This chain links TRBV7-2 with TRBJ1-1; the match to TRBD1 covers 9 bases. V shed 1 base and J 5 bases; nucleotides not matched to a gene: 2. Germline V CDR1 and CDR2: SGHTA, FQGNSA. The CDR3 runs 14 residues. CDR3 amino acids: CASSLEQGATEAFF. CDR3 bases: TGTGCCAGCAGCTTAGAACAGGGGGCAACTGAAGCTTTCTTT.

This clonotype was counted many times. The rearrangement uses TRBV7-9 and TRBJ2-1; unclear D gene. The germline V gene has CDR1 SEHNR and CDR2 FQNEAQ (reference sequence). V lost 1 base and J lost 3, with 13 bases in between. The CDR3 covers 16 residues. CDR3 in amino acids: CASSLEAENRYNEQFF. The CDR3 coding sequence is TGTGCCAGCAGCTTAGAAGCAGAAAACCGCTACAATGAGCAGTTCTTC.

This clonotype was seen repeatedly, ten times or more. V is TRBV6-1 and J is TRBJ2-6; 7 nucleotides agree with TRBD1. Germline V lookup: CDR1 MNHNS, CDR2 SASEGT. The CDR3 is 16 amino acids. The V and J ends lost 2 bases and 2 bases, in that order; junction bases with no gene match: 3. CDR3 DNA: TGTGCCAGCAGTGAATCGACAGGGCCTGGGGCCAACGTCCTGACTTTC. It specifies CASSESTGPGANVLTF.

This clonotype was counted many times. This chain connects TRBV15 to TRBJ2-1, with D unclear. With 5 bases removed from V and 4 bases from J, the gap between germline ends came to 18 bases. The CDR3 length is 16 residues. Per germline, CDR1 LNHNV and CDR2 YYDKDF (reference sequence). CDR3 residues: CATSVTPPGSYNEQFF. CDR3 DNA sequence: TGTGCCACCAGCGTCACCCCACCCGGGTCTTACAATGAGCAGTTCTTC.

This clonotype was seen at least ten times. V usage is TRBV2 and J usage is TRBJ1-5, with 8 bases matching TRBD1. The germline gives CDR1 SNHLY, CDR2 FYNNEI. The junction had 4 bases not matched to a gene; V was cut back by 2 bases and J by 1 base. The CDR3 is 16 amino acids. Written as DNA, the CDR3 is TGTGCCAGCAGTGAACAGGGGGCAAGGAGCAATCAGCCCCAGCATTTT. This translates into CASSEQGARSNQPQHF.